This T cell receptor beta chain emerged from a study of blood T cells in healthy people across ages. Study at large: There was about one barcoded beta molecule captured by template switching per two T cells.

CDR1 is DFQATT, CDR2 SNEGSKA, per germline (reference sequence). V lost 4 bases to trimming and J lost 1 base; unmatched junction nucleotides: 5. The CDR3 totals 15 residues. General study results and limits: With unsorted PBMCs, a conclusive comparison of naive versus antigen-experienced cells was not possible.

A second about 6 to 12 cycle PCR used barcoded and J-beta primers. MiXCR was run by TCRdb on the 5' RACE reads, yielding one entry per CDR3 protein. The sample includes about 2 million distinct CDR3 sequences, just under 50% of them seen just once. With regard to this clonotype: What it recognizes is unknown.

At least 6 micrograms of total RNA were extracted per sample. The rearrangement joins TRBV20-1 to TRBJ2-5, with TRBD2 matching over 11 bases. The receptor comes from a woman between 40 and 50 years old in good health. Sequenced material: blood. The CDR3 region is CSATRLAGIQETQYF. The CDR3 DNA sequence: TGCAGTGCTACAAGACTAGCGGGGATCCAAGAGACCCAGTACTTC.